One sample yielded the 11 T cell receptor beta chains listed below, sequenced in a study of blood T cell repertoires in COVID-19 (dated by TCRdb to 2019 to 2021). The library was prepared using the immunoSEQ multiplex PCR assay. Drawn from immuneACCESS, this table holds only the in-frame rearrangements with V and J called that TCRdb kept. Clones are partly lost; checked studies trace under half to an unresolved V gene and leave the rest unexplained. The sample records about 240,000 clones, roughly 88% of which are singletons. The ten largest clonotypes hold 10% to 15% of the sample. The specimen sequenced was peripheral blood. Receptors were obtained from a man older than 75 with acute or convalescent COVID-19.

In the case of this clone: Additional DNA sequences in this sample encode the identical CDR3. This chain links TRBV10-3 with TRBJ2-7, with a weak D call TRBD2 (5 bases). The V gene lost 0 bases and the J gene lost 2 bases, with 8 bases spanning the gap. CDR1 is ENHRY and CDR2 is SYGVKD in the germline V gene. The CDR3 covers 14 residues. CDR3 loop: CAISESEGTYEQYF. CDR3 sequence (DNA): TGTGCCATCAGTGAGTCTGAGGGTACCTACGAGCAGTACTTC.

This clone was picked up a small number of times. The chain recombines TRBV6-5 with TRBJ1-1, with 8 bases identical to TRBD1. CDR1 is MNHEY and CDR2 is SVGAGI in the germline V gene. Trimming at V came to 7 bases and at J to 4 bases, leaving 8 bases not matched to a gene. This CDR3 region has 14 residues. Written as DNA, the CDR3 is TGTGCCAGCACTCTCGAACAGGGGGGCACTGAAGCTTTCTTT. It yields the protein CASTLEQGGTEAFF.

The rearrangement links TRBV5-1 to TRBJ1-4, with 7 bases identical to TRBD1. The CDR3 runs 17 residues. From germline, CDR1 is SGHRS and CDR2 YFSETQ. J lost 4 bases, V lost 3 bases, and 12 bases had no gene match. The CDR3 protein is CASSWGPTGVDNEKLFF. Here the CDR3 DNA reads TGCGCCAGCAGCTGGGGGCCTACAGGGGTTGATAATGAAAAACTGTTTTTT.

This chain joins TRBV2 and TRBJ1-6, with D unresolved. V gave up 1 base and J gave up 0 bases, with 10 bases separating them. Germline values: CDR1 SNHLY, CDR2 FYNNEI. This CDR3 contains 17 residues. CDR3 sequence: CASSEEIWSSYNSPLHF. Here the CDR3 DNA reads TGTGCCAGCAGTGAAGAAATCTGGAGCTCCTATAATTCACCCCTCCACTTT.

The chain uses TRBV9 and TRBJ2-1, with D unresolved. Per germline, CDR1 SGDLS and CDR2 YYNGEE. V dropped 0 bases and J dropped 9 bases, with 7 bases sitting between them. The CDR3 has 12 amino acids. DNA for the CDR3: TGTGCCAGCAGCGTAGAGACGGGTGAGCAGTTCTTC. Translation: CASSVETGEQFF.

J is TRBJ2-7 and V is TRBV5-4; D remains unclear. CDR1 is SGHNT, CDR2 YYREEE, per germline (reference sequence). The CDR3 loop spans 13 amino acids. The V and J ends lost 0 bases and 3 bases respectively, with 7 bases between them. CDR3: CASSLAWSYEQYF. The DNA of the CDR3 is TGTGCCAGCAGCTTGGCCTGGAGCTACGAGCAGTACTTC.

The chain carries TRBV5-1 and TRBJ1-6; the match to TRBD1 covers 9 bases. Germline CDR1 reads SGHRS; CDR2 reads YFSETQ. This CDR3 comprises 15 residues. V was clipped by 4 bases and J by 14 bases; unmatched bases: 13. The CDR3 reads CASSGPGQGLGTLHF. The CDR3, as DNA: TGCGCCAGCAGCGGGCCGGGACAGGGCCTTGGAACCCTCCACTTT.

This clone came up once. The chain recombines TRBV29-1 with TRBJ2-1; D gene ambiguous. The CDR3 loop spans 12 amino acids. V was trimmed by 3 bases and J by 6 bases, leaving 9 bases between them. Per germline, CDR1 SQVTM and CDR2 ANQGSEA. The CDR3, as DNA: TGCAGCGTTGATAGCCCCGGCAATGAGCAGTTCTTC. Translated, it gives CSVDSPGNEQFF.

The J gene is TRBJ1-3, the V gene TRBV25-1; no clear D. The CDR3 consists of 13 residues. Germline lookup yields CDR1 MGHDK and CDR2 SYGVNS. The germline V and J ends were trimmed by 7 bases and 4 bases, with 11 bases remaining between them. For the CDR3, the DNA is TGTGCCAGCATACCGGGATCCGGAAACACCATATATTTT. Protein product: CASIPGSGNTIYF. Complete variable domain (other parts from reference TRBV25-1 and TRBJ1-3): EADIYQTPRYLVIGTGKKITLECSQTMGHDKMYWYQQDPGMELHLIHYSYGVNSTEKGDLSSESTVSRIRTEHFPLTLESARPSHTSQYLCASIPGSGNTIYFGEGSWLTVV.

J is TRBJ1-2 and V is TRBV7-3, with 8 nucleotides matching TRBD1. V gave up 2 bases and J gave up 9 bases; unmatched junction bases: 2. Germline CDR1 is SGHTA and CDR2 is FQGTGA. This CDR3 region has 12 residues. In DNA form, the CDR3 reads TGTGCCAGCAGCTTACAGGGGGCGAGCTACACCTTC. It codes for CASSLQGASYTF.

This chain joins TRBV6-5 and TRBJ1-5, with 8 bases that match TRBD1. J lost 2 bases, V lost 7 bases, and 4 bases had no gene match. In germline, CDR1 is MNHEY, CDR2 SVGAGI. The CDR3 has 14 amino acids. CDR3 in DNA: TGTGCCAGCAACAGGGGGGATGGCAATCAGCCCCAGCATTTT. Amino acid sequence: CASNRGDGNQPQHF.